Listed below are T cell receptor beta chains from one sample, sequenced in a study of T cell responses to AZD1222 COVID-19 vaccine. Sequencing was performed with immunoSEQ multiplex PCR; in TCRdb, only in-frame clones are kept and a portion is missing. The table has 150,000 to 200,000 clones, about nine tenths seen once; the top ten hold around 2.6%. Sample: peripheral blood, taken on day 0 of AZD1222 vaccination. These receptors all come from an adult in good health. CDR3s include the opening cysteine and the closing phenylalanine or tryptophan. A D gene is named only where the DNA matches it firmly. Clone size, where shown, is once, few, many, or a class for clones that have expanded.

cdr3_nt,cdr3_aa,j_call,v_call,d_call,clone_size
TGTGCCAGTGGTTCGTGGAACACCATATATTTT,CASGSWNTIYF,TRBJ1-3,TRBV3-1/TRBV3-2,-,once
TGTGCCAGCAGCTTAGTGGGACTAGCGGCCCAAGAGACCCAGTACTTC,CASSLVGLAAQETQYF,TRBJ2-5,TRBV7-2,TRBD2,-
TGCGCCAGCAGCCAAGGGACAGGGAAGTTGGGAGTGAACACTGAAGCTTTCTTT,CASSQGTGKLGVNTEAFF,TRBJ1-1,TRBV4-1,TRBD1,-
TGCGCCAGCAGCTCCCTCCGGGACTTCCTAGCCGAGCAGTACTTC,CASSSLRDFLAEQYF,TRBJ2-7,TRBV5-1,-,-
TGTGCCAGTAGTAATCCGGGAAACTATGGCTACACCTTC,CASSNPGNYGYTF,TRBJ1-2,TRBV19,-,-
TGTGCCAGCAGCTCCGGGACTTTTCAAATAGCCAAAAACATTCAGTACTTC,CASSSGTFQIAKNIQYF,TRBJ2-4,TRBV11-2,-,-
TGTGCCAGCAGTCCCGGACCCCTCCGGGGAGAGCAGTACTTC,CASSPGPLRGEQYF,TRBJ2-7,TRBV28,-,-
TGTGCCAGCAGTCATGGGGACTATGGCTACACCTTC,CASSHGDYGYTF,TRBJ1-2,TRBV6-5,-,-
TGTGCCAGCAGCTTAGGACTAGCGGGTACCTACGAGCAGTACTTC,CASSLGLAGTYEQYF,TRBJ2-7,TRBV7-9,TRBD2,-
TGTGCCAGCAGTGGGGGGATCTCCTACGAGCAGTACTTC,CASSGGISYEQYF,TRBJ2-7,TRBV27,-,-